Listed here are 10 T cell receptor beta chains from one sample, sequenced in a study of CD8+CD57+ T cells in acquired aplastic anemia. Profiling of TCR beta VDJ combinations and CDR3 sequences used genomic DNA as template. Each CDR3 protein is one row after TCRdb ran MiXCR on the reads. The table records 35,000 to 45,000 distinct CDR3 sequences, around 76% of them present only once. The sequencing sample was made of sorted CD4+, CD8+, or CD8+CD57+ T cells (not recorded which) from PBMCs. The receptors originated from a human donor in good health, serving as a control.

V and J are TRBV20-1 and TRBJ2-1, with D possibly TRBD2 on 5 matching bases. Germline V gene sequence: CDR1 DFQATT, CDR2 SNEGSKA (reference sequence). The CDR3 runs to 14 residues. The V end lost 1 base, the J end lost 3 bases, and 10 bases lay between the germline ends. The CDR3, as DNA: TGCAGTGCTAGAGGGGGTGACTACTACAATGAGCAGTTCTTC. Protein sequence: CSARGGDYYNEQFF.

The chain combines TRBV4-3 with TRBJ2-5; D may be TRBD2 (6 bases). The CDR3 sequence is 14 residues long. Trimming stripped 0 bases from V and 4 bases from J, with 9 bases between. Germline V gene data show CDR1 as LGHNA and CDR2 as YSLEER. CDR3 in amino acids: CASSQDRSGETQYF. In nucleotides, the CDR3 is TGCGCCAGCAGCCAAGATCGTAGCGGAGAGACCCAGTACTTC.

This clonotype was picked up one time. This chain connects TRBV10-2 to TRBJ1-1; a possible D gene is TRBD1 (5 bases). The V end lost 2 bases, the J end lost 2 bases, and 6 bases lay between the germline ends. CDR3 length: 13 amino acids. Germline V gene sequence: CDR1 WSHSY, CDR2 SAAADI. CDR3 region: CASSETGNTEAFF. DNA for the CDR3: TGCGCCAGCAGTGAGACAGGAAACACTGAAGCTTTCTTT.

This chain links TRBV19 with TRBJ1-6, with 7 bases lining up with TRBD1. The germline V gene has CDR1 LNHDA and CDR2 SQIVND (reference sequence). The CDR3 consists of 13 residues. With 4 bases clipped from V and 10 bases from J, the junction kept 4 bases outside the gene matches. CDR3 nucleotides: TGTGCCAGTAGTAGAGGGGGCGCGTCACCCCTCCACTTT. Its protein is CASSRGGASPLHF. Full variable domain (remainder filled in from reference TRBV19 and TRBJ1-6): DGGITQSPKYLFRKEGQNVTLSCEQNLNHDAMYWYRQDPGQGLRLIYYSQIVNDFQKGDIAEGYSVSREKKESFPLTVTSAQKNPTAFYLCASSRGGASPLHFGNGTRLTVT.

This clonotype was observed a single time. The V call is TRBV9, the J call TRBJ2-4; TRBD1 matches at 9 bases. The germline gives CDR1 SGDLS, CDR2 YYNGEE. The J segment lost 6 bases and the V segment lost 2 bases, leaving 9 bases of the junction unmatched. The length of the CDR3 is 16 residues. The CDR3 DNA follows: TGTGCCAGCAGCGTCGAACAGGGGGCGTTGGGAAACATTCAGTACTTC. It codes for CASSVEQGALGNIQYF.

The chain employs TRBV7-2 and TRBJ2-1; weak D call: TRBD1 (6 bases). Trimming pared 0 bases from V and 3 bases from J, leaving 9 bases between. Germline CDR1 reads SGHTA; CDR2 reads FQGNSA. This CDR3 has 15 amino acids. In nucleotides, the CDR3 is TGTGCCAGCAGCTTAGCCCAGGGGTTCTACAATGAGCAGTTCTTC. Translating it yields CASSLAQGFYNEQFF.

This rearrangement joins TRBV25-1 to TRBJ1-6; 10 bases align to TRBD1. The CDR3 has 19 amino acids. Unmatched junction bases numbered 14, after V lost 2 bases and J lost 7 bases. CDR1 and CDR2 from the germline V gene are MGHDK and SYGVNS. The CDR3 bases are TGTGCCAGCAGTGAAAGTATCGGCGGGACAGGGGCGGGGAATTCACCCCTCCACTTT. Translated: CASSESIGGTGAGNSPLHF.

CDR3 sequence: CASSVGQGGGGYTF. CDR3 bases: TGTGCCAGCAGCGTGGGACAGGGGGGTGGCGGCTACACCTTC. The gene calls are TRBV5-5 and TRBJ1-2; 11 positions agree with TRBD1. Germline V gives CDR1 SGHKS, CDR2 YYEKEE (reference sequence). The CDR3 is made up of 14 amino acids. The junction had 7 bases not matched to a gene; V was cut back by 4 bases and J by 8 bases. Full variable domain (rest looked up from reference TRBV5-5 and TRBJ1-2): DAGVTQSPTHLIKTRGQQVTLRCSPISGHKSVSWYQQVLGQGPQFIFQYYEKEERGRGNFPDRFSARQFPNYSSELNVNALLLGDSALYLCASSVGQGGGGYTFGSGTRLTVV.

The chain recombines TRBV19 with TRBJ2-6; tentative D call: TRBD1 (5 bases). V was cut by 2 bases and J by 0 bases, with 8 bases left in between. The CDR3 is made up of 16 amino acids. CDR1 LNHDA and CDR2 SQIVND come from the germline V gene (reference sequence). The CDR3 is CASSIMTVSGANVLTF. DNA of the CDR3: TGTGCCAGTAGTATAATGACAGTCTCTGGGGCCAACGTCCTGACTTTC.

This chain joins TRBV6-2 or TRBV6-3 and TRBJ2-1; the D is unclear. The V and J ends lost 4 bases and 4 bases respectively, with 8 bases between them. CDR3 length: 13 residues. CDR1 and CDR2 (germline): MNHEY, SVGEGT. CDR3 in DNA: TGTGCCAGCAGTTCCGTACCATACAATGAGCAGTTCTTC. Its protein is CASSSVPYNEQFF.